This is a list of T cell receptor beta chains from one sample in a study of glioma-infiltrating T cells. TCRdb re-called the multiplex PCR reads with MiXCR, one entry per CDR3 protein. The table has roughly 350,000 distinct CDR3 sequences, roughly two fifths seen once. Input material: glioma tissue, nonneoplastic brain tissue, or PBMCs (not recorded which). Source of these receptors: a human donor with low-grade glioma or glioblastoma, undergoing nonglioma brain surgery, or in good health (not recorded which). Both conserved end residues are part of each CDR3. Each record gives: J gene, clone size, D gene, V gene, CDR3 DNA, CDR3 protein. A D gene is named only where the DNA matches it firmly. A clone size is listed for some rows: how often the clone was seen (once, few, many), or a class if it is expanded.

>TRBJ1-2|-|-|TRBV19
TGTGCCAGTAGTGGCTACTCGGACAGACATCCTTATGGCTACACCTTC
CASSGYSDRHPYGYTF
>TRBJ2-1|many|-|TRBV6-2/TRBV6-3
TGTGCCAGCAGTTCCCCGTCGGCGGGCCATGAGCAGTTCTTC
CASSSPSAGHEQFF
>TRBJ1-2|-|-|TRBV5-1
TGCGCCAGCAGGCCACATACGGGCCGCGGAAACTATGGCTACACCTTC
CASRPHTGRGNYGYTF
>TRBJ2-7|-|TRBD1|TRBV15
TGTGCCACCAGCGGCTACAGGGGGTCCTACGAGCAGTACTTC
CATSGYRGSYEQYF
>TRBJ2-1|-|-|TRBV18
TGTGCCAGCTCACCACCGACTAGACCCAACAATGAGCAGTTCTTC
CASSPPTRPNNEQFF
>TRBJ2-3|-|TRBD2|TRBV20-1
TGCAGTGCTAGTCTAGCGGCTAGCACAGATACGCAGTATTTT
CSASLAASTDTQYF
>TRBJ2-7|many|-|TRBV27
TGTGCCAGCAGTTCCGAACGGAACTACGAGCAGTACTTC
CASSSERNYEQYF
>TRBJ2-2|few|TRBD2|TRBV7-6
TGTGCCAGCAGCATAGCGGGAGGGCCGGTCGGGGAGCTGTTTTTT
CASSIAGGPVGELFF
>TRBJ2-7|-|TRBD2|TRBV4-1
TGCGCCAGCAGCTCCCGACTAGCGGGAGGCTTGGGGTACTACGAGCAGTACTTC
CASSSRLAGGLGYYEQYF
>TRBJ2-1|-|TRBD2|TRBV4-3
TGCGCCAGCAGCCGAGACCTCCGACTAGCGGGGATCACCCGAGATAGTTACAATGAGCAGTTCTTC
CASSRDLRLAGITRDSYNEQFF
>TRBJ1-6|few|-|TRBV6-1
TGTGCCACCTCGGAGGGGAATTCACCCCTCCACTTT
CATSEGNSPLHF
>TRBJ2-1|-|-|TRBV19
TGTGCCAGTAGTATAGATCCCACAAAGCAGTTCTTC
CASSIDPTKQFF
>TRBJ2-7|-|-|TRBV7-6
TGTACCAGCAGCCAAAGTCAGGGGTTATCCTACGAGCAGTACTTC
CTSSQSQGLSYEQYF
>TRBJ2-5|-|-|TRBV4-1
TGCGCCAGCAGCCAAGATCGTCGGGCGGAGTCCCTTCAAGAGACCCAGTACTTC
CASSQDRRAESLQETQYF
>TRBJ2-1|-|-|TRBV12-3/TRBV12-4
TGTGCCAGCAGTTTTGTGGGCCGATACAATGAGCAGTTCTTC
CASSFVGRYNEQFF
>TRBJ2-3|-|-|TRBV4-1
TGCGCCAGCAGCCCTCAGCCCGCAGATACGCAGTATTTT
CASSPQPADTQYF
>TRBJ2-3|many|-|TRBV28
TGTGCCAGCAGTACCCTTAGCATACGCACAGATACGCAGTATTTT
CASSTLSIRTDTQYF
>TRBJ1-4|few|TRBD1|TRBV19
TGTGCCAGTAGTCTATGGAACAGGGGGCCTATGTTTTTT
CASSLWNRGPMFF
>TRBJ2-6|once|-|TRBV20-1
TGCAGTGCTAGAACGCCCTCTCAGGGGGGGAACTCTAGGTCTGGGGCCGACGTCCTGACTTTC
CSARTPSQGGNSRSGADVLTF
>TRBJ2-2|few|TRBD1|TRBV7-9
TGTGCCAGCAGCTTACAGGGGGCGAACACCGGGGAGCTGTTTTTT
CASSLQGANTGELFF
>TRBJ2-5|once|TRBD2|TRBV27
TGTGCCAGCAGCTACTCGCCCCCGGCCGGGACTAGCGGGTTAGAGACCAAGTACTTC
CASSYSPPAGTSGLETKYF
>TRBJ2-3|-|TRBD1|TRBV29-1
TGCAGCGTTAGGAGGACCGGACAGGGAACAGATACGCAGTATTTT
CSVRRTGQGTDTQYF
>TRBJ2-7|-|-|TRBV18
TGTGCCAGCTCACCCGCCCAAGGGACGACCTACGAGCAGTACTTC
CASSPAQGTTYEQYF
>TRBJ2-7|-|TRBD1|TRBV5-4
TGTGCCTGCAGCTCACCGCAATATAGGACAGGACCCCTCGAAGACGAGCAGTACTTC
CACSSPQYRTGPLEDEQYF
>TRBJ1-2|few|-|TRBV20-1
TGCAGTGCTAGAGAACAGTCATCCTATGGCTACACCTTC
CSAREQSSYGYTF
>TRBJ2-7|-|TRBD1|TRBV2
TGTGCCAGCAATGACAGGGGTTACGAGCAGTACTTC
CASNDRGYEQYF
>TRBJ2-1|-|-|TRBV4-1
TGCGCCAGCAGCCAAGATGGGGGGTTCGACGGAACTAATGAGCAGTTCTTC
CASSQDGGFDGTNEQFF
>TRBJ2-7|-|-|TRBV6-2/TRBV6-3
TGTGCCAGCAGTTACAGGGGAACGGTGTCCCACGAGCAGTACTTC
CASSYRGTVSHEQYF
>TRBJ2-3|-|TRBD2|TRBV20-1
TGCAGTGCTAGGGGGGATGAGTCGGGAGGGAACACAGATACGCAGTATTTT
CSARGDESGGNTDTQYF
>TRBJ2-1|-|TRBD2|TRBV7-2
TGTGCCAGCAGCTTAGTGAGTACTAGCGGGGTCGAGAATGAGCAGTTCTTC
CASSLVSTSGVENEQFF
>TRBJ1-2|-|-|TRBV19
TGTGCCAGTAGTATGTTCGGGGATGGCTACACCTTC
CASSMFGDGYTF
>TRBJ1-5|many|-|TRBV20-1
TGCAGTGCGTCGGCTCAGCCCCAGCATTTT
CSASAQPQHF
>TRBJ2-1|few|-|TRBV25-1
TGTGCCAGCAGTGAAAATCTCGCCTACAATGAGCAGTTCTTC
CASSENLAYNEQFF
>TRBJ2-5|-|TRBD1|TRBV7-2
TGTGCCAGCAGCTCCGGGACAGGGGTTTTAAAGACCCTGTACTTC
CASSSGTGVLKTLYF
>TRBJ2-2|-|-|TRBV11-2
TGTGCCAGCAGCCGAAACAGGTGGACCGGGGAGCTGTTTTTT
CASSRNRWTGELFF
>TRBJ1-1|many|-|TRBV28
TGTGCCAGCAGTTTAATACCCTCTACTGAAGCTTTCTTT
CASSLIPSTEAFF
>TRBJ1-6|few|-|TRBV7-2
TGTGCCAGCAGCTTCGCCCAATCACCCCTCCACTTT
CASSFAQSPLHF